The clone carrying this TCR beta chain was found many times. This record belongs to a study of T cells in Graves' hyperthyroidism and ophthalmopathy. Researchers amplified the TCR beta CDR3 regions from RNA transcripts. First-round RT-PCR of the TCR CDR3 relied on the HTBI primer set. One entry per CDR3 protein, called by TCRdb with MiXCR from the multiplex PCR reads. This table holds some 570,000 distinct CDR3 sequences, 15% to 20% found once. The V end was cut by 4 bases, the J end by 2 bases, with 13 bases between. CDR1 is SGHTA, CDR2 FQGTGA, per germline. This CDR3 has 15 residues. Sequences were obtained from blood. The V call is TRBV7-3, the J call TRBJ2-3; TRBD1 or TRBD2 may be the D gene (5 bases each). This TCR was sampled from a woman aged 18-30 years with Graves' ophthalmopathy. The chain's CDR3 is CASSSNPGTTDTQYF. The DNA for the CDR3 is TGTGCCAGCAGCTCAAACCCCGGGACCACAGATACGCAGTATTTT.